This passage covers 11 T cell receptor beta chains from one sample sequenced in a study of CD8+ T cells in alopecia areata. Reverse transcribed after extraction, RNA yielded cDNA as the sequencing template. TCRdb's table, derived via immunoSEQ multiplex PCR, lists solely in-frame clones and lacks some. Of about 120,000 clones listed, under 40% are singletons. Source material: CD4+ T cells sorted from blood. These receptors all come from a human donor with alopecia areata.

This clone occurred a few times. The chain has TRBV29-1 and TRBJ1-5, with D perhaps matching TRBD1 (5 bases). V shed 4 bases and J shed 7 bases, with 14 bases lying between them. Germline V gene data show CDR1 as SQVTM and CDR2 as ANQGSEA. The CDR3 has 13 amino acids. CDR3: CSVAGVGEQPQHF. The CDR3 bases are TGCAGCGTTGCCGGCGTGGGGGAACAGCCCCAGCATTTT.

The rearrangement joins TRBV30 to TRBJ1-1, with 7 bases that match TRBD1. J gave up 8 bases and V 7 bases, and 7 bases lay outside the gene matches. The CDR3 is made up of 11 amino acids. Germline assignment: CDR1 GTSNPN and CDR2 SVGIG (reference sequence). As DNA, the CDR3 is TGTGCCTTCGACAGGGCGGGGGAAGCTTTCTTT. This sequence encodes CAFDRAGEAFF.

The V gene is TRBV4-3, the J gene TRBJ2-6; D call uncertain. The germline V gene encodes CDR1 LGHNA and CDR2 YSLEER. Between the trimmed V and J ends, which lost 1 base and 0 bases, there was a span of 13 bases. There are 18 residues in the CDR3. The CDR3 sequence is CASSQVVVGFSGANVLTF. CDR3 bases: TGCGCCAGCAGCCAAGTGGTTGTGGGGTTCTCTGGGGCCAACGTCCTGACTTTC.

V usage is TRBV11-2 and J usage is TRBJ1-2; D ambiguous. The ends were cut back, 5 bases at V and 8 bases at J, with 12 bases in the middle. Germline V CDR1 and CDR2: SGHAT, FQNNGV. The CDR3 length is 12 residues. This CDR3 is CASSPNIGGYTF. As DNA, the CDR3 is TGTGCCAGCAGCCCAAACATCGGGGGCTACACCTTC.

This clone was seen more than once but under ten times. The chain carries TRBV14 and TRBJ1-1; D is unresolved. V was cut by 5 bases and J by 1 base, with 8 bases left in between. CDR1 and CDR2 from the germline V gene are SGHDN and FVKESK. The CDR3 is made up of 13 amino acids. The CDR3 nucleotides read TGTGCCAGCAGCAGGAACAGGAACACTGAAGCTTTCTTT. Its protein product is CASSRNRNTEAFF.

The V gene is TRBV30, the J gene TRBJ2-3; 11 bases agree with TRBD2. The J segment lost 2 bases and the V segment lost 0 bases, leaving 4 bases of the junction unmatched. Germline loops: CDR1 GTSNPN, CDR2 SVGIG (reference sequence). The CDR3 length is 16 residues. CDR3 DNA sequence: TGTGCCTGGAGTGTAGCTAGCGGGAGGCTCACAGATACGCAGTATTTT. Residues: CAWSVASGRLTDTQYF.

This clone showed up just a few times. The gene calls are TRBV28 and TRBJ2-4; 8 bases agree with TRBD1. From germline, CDR1 is MDHEN and CDR2 SYDVKM. The CDR3 is 14 residues long. V trimming: 6 bases; J trimming: 2 bases; junction bases outside the gene matches: 3. CDR3 sequence: CASSRQGSKNIQYF. The CDR3 coding sequence is TGTGCCAGCAGCCGACAGGGGTCCAAAAACATTCAGTACTTC.

The chain is built from TRBV23-1 and TRBJ2-1; D not resolved. TRBV23-1 is marked as an open reading frame, function uncertain. This CDR3 is built from 15 residues. Deletions cut 0 bases from V and 2 bases from J, with 8 bases between. The CDR3 spells CASSQSKETYNEQFF. For the CDR3, the DNA is TGCGCCAGCAGTCAATCGAAGGAAACCTACAATGAGCAGTTCTTC.

The chain couples TRBV7-8 to TRBJ2-1; 7 nucleotides align to TRBD2. The CDR3 has 15 amino acids. The V gene end was trimmed by 5 bases and the J gene end by 6 bases; junction bases not matched to a gene: 10. In germline, CDR1 is SGHVS, CDR2 FQNEAQ. The CDR3 DNA is TGTGCCAGCAGCCCGACAAGACTAGCCCCCAATGAGCAGTTCTTC. It is translated as CASSPTRLAPNEQFF.

The chain joins TRBV28 to TRBJ2-3, with unresolved D. Germline CDR1 is MDHEN and CDR2 is SYDVKM. The CDR3 runs 14 residues. V shed 7 bases and J shed 14 bases, with 25 bases lying between them. CDR3 sequence: CASTLELLRGQTYF. CDR3 nucleotide sequence: TGTGCCAGCACGCTAGAGTTGCTCCGCGGCCAGACGTATTTT.

This sequence joins TRBV9 and TRBJ1-2, with D perhaps matching TRBD1 (5 bases). CDR1 and CDR2 (germline): SGDLS, YYNGEE. The length of the CDR3 is 13 residues. V lost 4 bases, J lost 2 bases, and 9 bases lay in between. CDR3 loop: CASSPDSNYGYTF. In DNA form, the CDR3 reads TGTGCCAGCAGCCCCGACAGCAACTATGGCTACACCTTC.